This is a list of T cell receptor beta chains from one sample in a study of blood T cell repertoires in COVID-19. Clones were read by immunoSEQ multiplex PCR, and TCRdb kept only the in-frame ones, dropping some. This table has 200,000 or so clones, approximately 82% appearing once. Source material: peripheral blood. These receptors were obtained from a human donor in a cohort sampled during active COVID-19. Both conserved end residues are trimmed from each CDR3. Not all rows give a size; the values are once, few, many and, for expanded clones, a class.

TRBJ2-1 | TRBV5-1 | NA | ASSTGYYNEQF
TRBJ1-2 | TRBV29-1 | NA | SPGARADYGYT
TRBJ2-7 | TRBV3-1/TRBV3-2 | NA | ASSQDLRGYEQY
TRBJ1-1 | TRBV7-9 | NA | ASSRQGWETEAF
TRBJ2-5 | TRBV9 | NA | ASSGGTSGQETQY
TRBJ2-1 | TRBV6-4 | NA | ASSVFGGEQF
TRBJ2-1 | TRBV5-1 | NA | ASSAPSGVYNEQF
TRBJ1-5 | TRBV3-1/TRBV3-2 | NA | ASSPQGLTNQPQH
TRBJ2-1 | TRBV18 | NA | ASSPFQAGGGVFEQF
TRBJ2-7 | TRBV18 | NA | ASSLNTGEQY
TRBJ2-5 | TRBV28 | NA | ASSFQGVSQETQY
TRBJ2-7 | TRBV2 | NA | ASSEASGRLGEQY
TRBJ2-5 | TRBV6-5 | NA | ASSPHRVGETQY
TRBJ1-5 | TRBV27 | NA | ASSKIGGGPYSNQPQH
TRBJ1-4 | TRBV7-6 | NA | ASSLREGGWANEKLF
TRBJ2-2 | TRBV7-2 | NA | ASSVTSGNTGELF
TRBJ2-5 | TRBV6-4 | NA | ASSDRLADPRETQY
TRBJ2-1 | TRBV5-1 | NA | ASSLQGGSYNEQF
TRBJ2-3 | TRBV7-2 | NA | ASSLMALVGSTDTQY
TRBJ1-1 | TRBV18 | once | ASSLNAPGTGSSEAF
TRBJ2-1 | TRBV28 | NA | ASRLTGPKRGSYNEQF
TRBJ2-1 | TRBV29-1 | NA | SVAGESSYNEQF
TRBJ2-1 | TRBV4-1 | NA | ASSQDAQGFGDNEQF
TRBJ1-4 | TRBV27 | once | ASRRGGANEKLF
TRBJ2-4 | TRBV11-2 | few | ASSPLHKPTKNIQY
TRBJ2-7 | TRBV28 | NA | ASSTTWTGPDREQY
TRBJ2-7 | TRBV7-9 | NA | ASSFAQSGGMSYEQY
TRBJ2-7 | TRBV4-2 | few | ASSQDLQGASYEQY
TRBJ2-1 | TRBV4-2 | NA | ASSQVVAGGSSYNEQF
TRBJ1-3 | TRBV28 | NA | ASSLASSIVSGNTIY
TRBJ1-3 | TRBV28 | NA | ASITGYSGNTIY
TRBJ1-2 | TRBV15 | NA | ATSRDFAGNGYT
TRBJ2-7 | TRBV5-1 | NA | ASSPRDTYYEQY
TRBJ1-2 | TRBV29-1 | few | SVGSGDYYGYT
TRBJ2-5 | TRBV28 | NA | ASRVLAETQETQY
TRBJ1-3 | TRBV11-2 | NA | ASSLAPGTGNTIY